The rows below give T cell receptor beta chains drawn from one sample of a study of shared clonotypes between healthy human individuals. TCRdb's copy holds only in-frame clones and misses some; the assay was immunoSEQ multiplex PCR. The data show about a million clones, approximately 80% seen once. Sequenced material: memory CD4+ T cells sorted from blood. Every receptor here comes from a man younger than 35 in good health. The CDR3 runs from the conserved cysteine through the conserved F or W.

v_gene	CDR3aa
TRBV27	CASSLSRGVSTDTQYF
TRBV7-2	CASSLAEQGAGYNSPLHF
TRBV6-1	CASSEEGRSQYF
TRBV5-1	CASSLVPSQGEAFF
TRBV28	CASSRRGNQPQHF
TRBV30	CAWIGGDRGFRPNSPLHF
TRBV11-2	CASSFTGEAAWTYNEQFF
TRBV7-8	CAIQRSPSEKLFF
TRBV27	CASSKSAGYGYGYTF
TRBV6-5	CASRTGGSGEKLFF
TRBV11-2	CASRALQGARQETQYF
TRBV28	CASSLETGVGGYTF
TRBV6-1	CASSPWGAPFDEQYF
TRBV5-4	CASSPAWAGGMAGEQFF
TRBV6-1	CASSVPRLAGGTYEQYF
TRBV5-4	CASSAGTGNSPLHF
TRBV30	CAWNRQSYEQYF
TRBV7-7	CASSLNSGGQETQYF
TRBV5-6	CASSPGDRGNQPQHF
TRBV15	CATSREQTQTTGELFF
TRBV6-5	CASSRTSTGELFF
TRBV18	CASSPPTGTSRQETQYF
TRBV18	CASSPDTGELFF
TRBV18	CASSPTTGGSDTQYF
TRBV5-8	CASSLAVAGTSTDTQYF
TRBV10-3	CAISESQGTNEKLFF
TRBV20-1	CSARPEETQYF
TRBV2	CASSERVVRTLYGYTF
TRBV9	CASSLAGRETQYF
TRBV6-5	CASGYRGRDEQFF
TRBV28	CASKGGGTGFSSYNSPLHF
TRBV12-5	CASGPPGGREGTGELFF
TRBV27	CASSLRDRPVSPLHF
TRBV6-6	CASSYPDRGHEQYF
TRBV2	CASSELAGTGANVLTF
TRBV4-1	CASSRTSGRAESYNEQFF
TRBV6-5	CASRRGGTNYGYTF